The source of this TCR beta chain is a study of OX40 agonist ivuxolimab in advanced cancers. Study background: Hepatocellular carcinoma, melanoma, renal cell or head and neck cancer affected the dose-escalation patients. General study findings and limits: Both CD4+ and CD8+ T cell populations in blood had undergone clonal expansion by week 6 at 0.1 to 3.0 mg/kg.

The CDR3 loop spans 13 amino acids. Trimming cost V 3 bases and J 3 bases, with 7 bases left between them. Germline CDR1 is SGDLS and CDR2 is YYNGEE. Produced via immunoSEQ multiplex PCR; TCRdb's table is partial and in-frame only. The table has more than 50,000 clones, about 85% seen once. This clone has a single count. As yet, its antigen is unknown. This chain joins TRBV9 and TRBJ1-5; D gene uncertain. This TCR was recovered from an adult with an advanced solid tumor such as melanoma, head and neck, liver or kidney cancer. The sample was CD4+ or CD8+ T cells sorted from blood, taken in a trial of the OX40 agonist ivuxolimab. This chain's CDR3 is CASSARINQPQHF. In DNA form, the CDR3 reads TGTGCCAGCAGCGCCCGGATCAATCAGCCCCAGCATTTT. Supplemented by reference TRBV9 and TRBJ1-5, the full variable domain reads DSGVTQTPKHLITATGQRVTLRCSPRSGDLSVYWYQQSLDQGLQFLIQYYNGEERAKGNILERFSAQQFPDLHSELNLSSLELGDSALYFCASSARINQPQHFGDGTRLSIL.